Included here is one T cell receptor (beta chain) sequence, with context. Its antigen is unidentified. This sample was included in a study of T cell repertoires in cytomegalovirus infection. Findings and limits, study-wide: It was HLA-C-restricted CMV-specific TCR beta clonotypes that dominated the response ex vivo.

TCRdb re-called the reads through MiXCR, storing one row per CDR3 protein. This sample carries over 90,000 distinct CDR3 sequences, 16% of them seen once, and the ten largest clones take approximately 8%. This TCR was recovered from a human donor in good health (CMV status not recorded). Some clones in this sample may be carry-over from other donors' samples. Source material: PBMCs.

CDR3: CASSLSKAVVAGGNEKLFF. Written as DNA, the CDR3 is TGCGCCAGCAGCTTATCAAAAGCGGTAGTAGCAGGGGGAAACGAAAAACTGTTTTTT. V and J are TRBV4-1 and TRBJ1-4; 7 nucleotides match TRBD1. V lost 5 bases, J lost 8 bases, and 23 bases stayed unmatched. CDR1 is MGHRA, CDR2 YSYEKL, per germline. The CDR3 length is 19 residues.